This T cell receptor (beta chain) was captured by sequencing in a study of neurological immune-mediated disorders. The study's findings and limits: No CDR3 amino acid sequences were shared by expanded clones across subjects, suggesting private repertoires in all groups. TCR clonal expansion peaked in HTLV-1-associated myelopathy patients and was lowest in multiple sclerosis patients.

In germline, CDR1 is MNHNS, CDR2 SASEGT. CDR3 length equals 13 residues. The V end was cut by 5 bases, the J end by 4 bases, with 11 bases between. The cDNA was synthesized by means of template-switch 5'RACE, which was carried out with 10-nucleotide random UMIs. TCRdb fed the 5' RACE reads into MiXCR, producing one record per CDR3 protein. The data hold under 20,000 distinct CDR3 sequences, with less than 3.5% observed a single time. At least ten counts were recorded for this clonotype. Antigen: not known. Source material was 2 million unsorted PBMCs, stored at -80 °C in RNAlater. The sequenced sample was PBMCs. This chain connects TRBV6-1 to TRBJ1-2; D possibly corresponds to TRBD1 (5 bases). The source is a woman between 18 and 29 years old with multiple sclerosis. The CDR3 loop is CASSPQGLYGYTF. For the CDR3, the DNA is TGTGCCAGCAGTCCCCAGGGTCTCTATGGCTACACCTTC.